The next 5 T cell receptor beta chains were all read from a single sample in a study of blood T cell repertoires in COVID-19 (dated by TCRdb to the early 2020s). The library was generated by the immunoSEQ multiplex PCR assay. TCRdb took this table from immuneACCESS and kept in-frame rearrangements with V and J called. Such tables lack part of the clones; where checked against another copy, unresolved V genes explain under half of the gap, and the rest is unexplained. The sample includes roughly 99,000 clones, with roughly 84% observed a single time. The ten largest clonotypes hold less than 5% of the sample. The sequenced sample consisted of peripheral blood. The receptor source for this set is a human donor in a cohort sampled during active COVID-19.

The CDR3 is CASSSQGHRADTQYF. Written as DNA, the CDR3 is TGTGCCAGCAGCTCCCAGGGGCATAGGGCAGATACGCAGTATTTT. The genes are TRBV7-3 and TRBJ2-3; a weak D match, TRBD1 (6 bases). From germline, CDR1 is SGHTA and CDR2 FQGTGA. V was trimmed by 4 bases and J by 4 bases, leaving 15 bases between them. CDR3 length equals 15 residues.

This chain joins TRBV5-1 and TRBJ1-5, with TRBD1 matching 10 bases. The CDR3 consists of 15 residues. Germline V gene lookup returns CDR1 SGHRS and CDR2 YFSETQ. V was pared by 1 base and J by 8 bases, with 6 bases of the junction left unmatched. CDR3 nucleotides: TGCGCCAGCAGCTTGATGGGGACAGGGGAGGAGCCCCAGCATTTT. It encodes CASSLMGTGEEPQHF. Complete variable domain (other parts from reference TRBV5-1 and TRBJ1-5): KAGVTQTPRYLIKTRGQQVTLSCSPISGHRSVSWYQQTPGQGLQFLFEYFSETQRNKGNFPGRFSGRQFSNSRSEMNVSTLELGDSALYLCASSLMGTGEEPQHFGDGTRLSIL.

V and J are TRBV5-1 and TRBJ2-2; tentative D call: TRBD1 (5 bases). The ends were cut back, 1 base at V and 5 bases at J, with 15 bases in the middle. The CDR3 sequence is 16 residues long. Germline lookup yields CDR1 SGHRS and CDR2 YFSETQ. CDR3 region: CASSLQGQGRTGELFF. The CDR3 nucleotides read TGCGCCAGCAGCTTGCAAGGGCAGGGCAGGACCGGGGAGCTGTTTTTT.

V usage is TRBV18 and J usage is TRBJ2-7; no clear D gene. Germline loops: CDR1 KGHSH, CDR2 LQKENI. There are 13 residues in the CDR3. Deletions cut 2 bases from V and 4 bases from J, with 9 bases between. CDR3 nucleotides: TGTGCCAGCTCACCATTTGCAGGATACGAGCAGTACGTC. Protein: CASSPFAGYEQYV.

Remarks on this clone: Its ends do not fully match the called genes, so a read error is possible. The V and J genes are TRBV7-3 and TRBJ2-1; 8 nucleotides agree with TRBD1. The CDR3 length is 14 residues. Germline V gene data show CDR1 as SGHTA and CDR2 as FQGTGA. As DNA, the CDR3 is TGTGCCAGCAGCCTAACGACAGGGGCCAATGAGCAGTTCTTC. This translates into CASSLTTGANEQFF.